This record concerns one TCR beta chain sequence. No cognate antigen has been identified for it. This record belongs to a study of CXCR3-negative and CXCR3-positive naive CD8 T cells (dated 2019 in TCRdb). Concerning the study at large: About 135 million TRB reads were obtained in total, roughly 1.5 +/- 0.3 million reads per library. Data from around ten donors, pooled across two independent experiments, went into the diversity and physicochemical repertoire analyses. Naive subsets from roughly 5 donors and memory cells from 3 donors were included in the TRBV-TRBJ cluster analysis. Beyond this particular receptor, the publication reports: Comparably high repertoire diversity was found in both naive subsets, whereas much lower repertoire diversity was found in memory CD8+ T cells. Compared with CXCR3-negative naive cells, CXCR3-positive naive cells had TRB CDR3s with higher hydrophobicity (lower Kidera factor 4), lower energy, and higher strength and volume indices. Naive CXCR3-negative and CXCR3-positive cells from the same donor showed similar TRBV-TRBJ usage, whereas memory cells showed distinct patterns. Freshly isolated PBMCs were used for most assays because CXCR3 expression partially decreased after cryopreservation. Because surface CD5, which is linked to self-reactivity in mice, was comparable between the naive subsets, TCR interaction strength was also inferred from TRB CDR3 physicochemical properties.

CDR1 is given as LNHDA and CDR2 as SQIVND, both from the germline V gene (reference sequence). Its CDR3 holds 14 amino acids, cysteine through phenylalanine. No DNA sequence was recorded. Sequencing was carried out with a NextSeq 550. The Human TCR Profiling Kit (MiLaboratory) was used to make UMI-labeled 5' RACE TRB cDNA libraries. cDNA synthesis used the entire amount of extracted RNA, and PCR amplification then used the entire amount of cDNA produced. Libraries were prepared in parallel with an identical number of PCR cycles. Processing in the source paper ran as follows. With a requirement of at least two reads per UMI, MIGEC and MiXCR extracted about 50,000 +/- 10,000 unique UMI-labeled TRB cDNA molecules per library. On average, each library contained about 40,000 +/- 10,000 functional in-frame TRB CDR3 nucleotide clonotypes without stop codons. Diversity metrics, including normalized Shannon-Wiener and Chao1, were computed in VDJtools after downsampling to 5000 UMI-labeled TRB molecules per sample. Clonotype-size-weighted physicochemical properties of the central five CDR3 residues (interaction energy, strength, volume and Kidera factor 4) were computed in VDJtools. The reads were reprocessed in TCRdb, with one entry per CDR3 protein sequence and no accompanying DNA. TCRdb assigned the V and J calls; the authors' analysis was not used. In this sample's table one finds 140,000 to 150,000 distinct CDR3 sequences. Approximately 0.27% of the sample belongs to the ten largest clones.

For each CD8+ T cell subset, flow sorting was done in triplicate, and a few hundred thousand cells per subset went directly into RLT lysis buffer. Naive CD8+ T cells were defined stringently as CD45RO-CCR7+CD27+CD95- to exclude memory contaminants. Peripheral blood mononuclear cells were isolated from buffy coats by standard density gradient centrifugation. A FACSAria III was used to flow-sort naive CXCR3-negative and CXCR3-positive CD8+ T cells. An RNeasy Mini Kit was used to extract total RNA from the sorted cells. The TCR originated in a human donor in good health. Some clones in this sample may be carry-over from other donors' samples. The chain employs TRBV19 and TRBJ2-7. Sample: naive CXCR3+ CD8+ T cells from blood. What the cell subset or site label conveys for this sample: CD45RO-CCR7+CD27+CD95- naive CD8+ T cells expressing CXCR3 (TNR3+). The CDR3 protein: CASSITGSSYEQYF.